This TCR beta chain was retrieved from a study of cytomegalovirus exposure and HLA in healthy donors. The CDR3 is made up of 14 amino acids. The V and J ends lost 0 bases and 9 bases respectively, with 12 bases between them. The germline V gene encodes CDR1 MNHEY and CDR2 SVGAGI. The PCR had 60 Vbeta and 13 Jbeta primers. Sequenced by immunoSEQ multiplex PCR; TCRdb stores in-frame clones only, minus some. The sample holds more than 150,000 clones, roughly 87% seen once. Study observations and caveats: In an earlier analysis, productive rearrangement rates for most beta V segments clustered near 87% or 30%.

Likely unrecorded immune exposures existed in these nominally healthy donors. In the case of this clone: The antigen is not known.

Sequencing input: PBMCs. The chain employs TRBV6-5 and TRBJ2-1; TRBD1 is a possible D gene (6 bases). The sequence derives from a girl less than two years old in good health and CMV-seronegative. CDR3 residues: CASSYSFGGSEQFF. CDR3 nucleotide sequence: TGTGCCAGCAGTTACTCTTTTGGGGGCAGTGAGCAGTTCTTC.